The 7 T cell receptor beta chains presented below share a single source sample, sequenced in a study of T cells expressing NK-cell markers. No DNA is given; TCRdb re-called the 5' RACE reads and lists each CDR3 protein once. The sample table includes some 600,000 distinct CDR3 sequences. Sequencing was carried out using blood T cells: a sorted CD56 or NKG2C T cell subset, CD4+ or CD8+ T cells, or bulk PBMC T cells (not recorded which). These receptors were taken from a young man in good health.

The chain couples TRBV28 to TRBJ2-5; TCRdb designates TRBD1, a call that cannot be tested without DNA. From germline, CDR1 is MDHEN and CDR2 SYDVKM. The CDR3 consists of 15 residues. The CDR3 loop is CASSFRTGGGETQYF.

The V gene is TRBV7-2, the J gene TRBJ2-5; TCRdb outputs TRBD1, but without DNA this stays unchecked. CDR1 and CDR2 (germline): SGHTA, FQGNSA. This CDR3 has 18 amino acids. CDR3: CASSLARGQLTNQETQYF. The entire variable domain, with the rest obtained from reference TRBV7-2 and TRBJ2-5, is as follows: GAGVSQSPSNKVTEKGKDVELRCDPISGHTALYWYRQSLGQGLEFLIYFQGNSAPDKSGLPSDRFSAERTGGSVSTLTIQRTQQEDSAVYLCASSLARGQLTNQETQYFGPGTRLLVL.

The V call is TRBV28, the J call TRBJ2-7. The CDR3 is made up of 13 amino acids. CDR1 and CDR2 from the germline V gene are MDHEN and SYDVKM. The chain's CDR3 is CASSWSESNKQYF. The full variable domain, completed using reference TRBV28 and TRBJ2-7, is DVKVTQSSRYLVKRTGEKVFLECVQDMDHENMFWYRQDPGLGLRLIYFSYDVKMKEKGDIPEGYSVSREKKERFSLILESASTNQTSMYLCASSWSESNKQYFGPGTRLTVT.

The CDR3 sequence is CASSGGLAGARSYNEQFF. This rearrangement joins TRBV12-3 or TRBV12-4 to TRBJ2-1; the D gene TCRdb calls, TRBD2, cannot be checked with no DNA. The CDR3 runs to 18 residues.

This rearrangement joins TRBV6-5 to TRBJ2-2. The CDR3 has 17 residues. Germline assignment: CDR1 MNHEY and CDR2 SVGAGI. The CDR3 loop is CASSYSVSIGYTGELFF.

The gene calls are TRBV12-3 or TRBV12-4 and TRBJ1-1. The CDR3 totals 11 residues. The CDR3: CASVYGTEAFF.

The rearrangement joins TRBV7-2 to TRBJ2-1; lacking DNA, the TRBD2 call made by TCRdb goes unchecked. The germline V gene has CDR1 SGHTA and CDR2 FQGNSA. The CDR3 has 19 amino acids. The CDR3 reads CASRGMRLAELSSYNEQFF.